These 23 T cell receptor beta chains came from one sample sequenced in a study of vaccination and CD4 T cells after COVID-19. No antigens are known for them. Cultured CD4+ T-cell DNA underwent Oncomine TCR Beta short-read sequencing. TCRdb recomputed calls from the PCR reads with MiXCR, one row per CDR3 protein. The table includes more than 9,000 distinct CDR3 sequences, around three quarters detected once. Treatment of the sample: roughly 11-day PBMC culture with coronavirus spike peptide pools or control peptides (ViraFEST assay). Input material: CD4+ T cells from blood, cultured in vitro. The receptors here all came from a human donor who had recovered from COVID-19.

The chain is built from TRBV28 and TRBJ2-3; 12 bases are a match to TRBD2. With 3 bases clipped from V and 9 bases from J, the junction kept 7 bases outside the gene matches. CDR1 is MDHEN, CDR2 SYDVKM, per germline. The CDR3 runs to 15 residues. The CDR3 DNA is TGTGCCAGCAGTTTGGGGGGACTAGCGGGTGGGACGCAGTATTTT. Residues: CASSLGGLAGGTQYF.

The V gene is TRBV10-3, the J gene TRBJ2-5; D is perhaps TRBD2 (7 bases). Germline V gene data show CDR1 as ENHRY and CDR2 as SYGVKD. Trimming stripped 4 bases from V and 1 base from J, with 10 bases between. This CDR3 is 14 amino acids long. CDR3: CAISGAGAQETQYF. The CDR3 coding sequence is TGTGCCATCAGTGGGGCGGGGGCCCAAGAGACCCAGTACTTC.

This chain connects TRBV11-3 to TRBJ1-1; D is possibly TRBD1 (6 bases). V lost 2 bases and J 3 bases, leaving 7 bases between the germline ends. Germline V gene data show CDR1 as SGHNT and CDR2 as YENEEA. This CDR3 spans 13 amino acids. The CDR3 loop reads CASSLQGYTEAFF. In DNA, the CDR3 is TGTGCCAGCAGCTTACAGGGGTACACTGAAGCTTTCTTT. Full variable domain (missing parts from reference TRBV11-3 and TRBJ1-1): EAGVVQSPRYKIIEKKQPVAFWCNPISGHNTLYWYLQNLGQGPELLIRYENEEAVDDSQLPKDRFSAERLKGVDSTLKIQPAELGDSAVYLCASSLQGYTEAFFGQGTRLTVV.

This clonotype was observed a few times. V is TRBV20-1 and J is TRBJ1-5; the D gene is possibly TRBD1 (5 bases). CDR1 is DFQATT and CDR2 is SNEGSKA in the germline V gene (reference sequence). V was shortened by 3 bases and J by 8 bases, with 20 bases between the two germline ends. This CDR3 contains 15 residues. The CDR3 DNA reads TGCAGTGCTAGGGGGCTGGGGAGGCCCGAGAAGCCCCAGCATTTT. Amino acids: CSARGLGRPEKPQHF.

Judged by abundance, this clonotype is large. The chain is built from TRBV25-1 and TRBJ1-2; D remains ambiguous. Trimming left V 2 bases short and J 8 bases short, with 9 bases between. Germline CDR1 is MGHDK and CDR2 is SYGVNS. The CDR3 length is 12 residues. The DNA of the CDR3 is TGTGCCAGCAGTGAAGGTTCTTTCGGCTACACCTTC. Translation: CASSEGSFGYTF.

CDR3 nucleotides: TGCAGTGCTAGGTTCCACCCCTATAATTCACCCCTCCACTTT. The encoded protein is CSARFHPYNSPLHF. The chain has TRBV20-1 and TRBJ1-6; the D is unclear. The CDR3 runs to 14 residues. The V end lost 3 bases, the J end lost 2 bases, and 8 bases lay between the germline ends. Germline V lookup: CDR1 DFQATT, CDR2 SNEGSKA (reference sequence).

J is TRBJ1-3 and V is TRBV24-1, with D perhaps matching TRBD1 (5 bases). V lost 3 bases and J lost 3, with 11 bases in between. CDR3 size: 15 residues. Germline loops: CDR1 KGHDR, CDR2 SFDVKD. The DNA of the CDR3 is TGTGCCACCAGTGATAAAGGGACGTTTGGAAACACCATATATTTT. Translation gives CATSDKGTFGNTIYF.

V is TRBV7-2 and J is TRBJ2-7, with TRBD2 matching 9 bases. The CDR3 length is 14 residues. The V gene's germline CDR1 is SGHTA and CDR2 FQGNSA. V lost 6 bases and J lost 3; bases outside the gene matches: 6. CDR3: CASSFYSGSYEQYF. Here the CDR3 DNA reads TGTGCCAGCAGTTTTTATAGCGGGAGCTACGAGCAGTACTTC.

The chain employs TRBV2 and TRBJ1-4, with 8 bases aligning to TRBD1. Trimming removed 6 bases from V and 8 bases from J; junction bases left unmatched: 8. This CDR3 spans 14 amino acids. In germline, CDR1 is SNHLY, CDR2 FYNNEI. The CDR3 protein is CASRVQGVQEKLFF. The CDR3 DNA reads TGTGCCAGCAGGGTACAGGGGGTTCAGGAAAAACTGTTTTTT.

The CDR3 DNA reads as TGTGCCAGCAGCTTAGGTCCGTTTCCTAGCACAGATACGCAGTATTTT. It is translated as CASSLGPFPSTDTQYF. The chain carries TRBV11-2 and TRBJ2-3, with unresolved D. CDR3 length: 16 residues. Looked up from germline, CDR1 is SGHAT and CDR2 is FQNNGV. The V end lost 1 base, the J end lost 0 bases, and 11 bases lay between the germline ends.

The chain is built from TRBV6-4 and TRBJ2-1; 9 bases agree with TRBD1. V lost 2 bases and J lost 7; bases outside the gene matches: 3. The CDR3 covers 14 residues. Looked up from germline, CDR1 is MRHNA and CDR2 is SNTAGT. CDR3 in amino acids: CASSDGTGLNEQFF. In nucleotides, the CDR3 is TGTGCCAGCAGTGACGGGACAGGGTTGAATGAGCAGTTCTTC.

V and J are TRBV3-1 and TRBJ1-5, with D perhaps matching TRBD1 (5 bases). V gave up 0 bases and J gave up 7 bases, with 7 bases separating them. There are 13 residues in the CDR3. CDR1 is LGHDT, CDR2 YNNKEL, per germline (reference sequence). CDR3 in amino acids: CASSQDRDQPQHF. The CDR3 DNA sequence: TGTGCCAGCAGCCAAGACCGGGACCAGCCCCAGCATTTT.

By share, this clonotype counts as medium-sized. The chain employs TRBV2 and TRBJ1-2, with 7 bases lining up with TRBD1. CDR3 size: 11 residues. Germline-derived CDR1 and CDR2 are SNHLY and FYNNEI. V dropped 10 bases and J dropped 8; count of bases not matched to a gene: 7. CDR3 coding DNA: TGTGCCACAGACAGGGATGGCGGCTACACCTTC. Translating it yields CATDRDGGYTF. The full variable domain, completed using reference TRBV2 and TRBJ1-2, is EPEVTQTPSHQVTQMGQEVILRCVPISNHLYFYWYRQILGQKVEFLVSFYNNEISEKSEIFDDQFSVERPDGSNFTLKIRSTKLEDSAMYFCATDRDGGYTFGSGTRLTVV.

This chain connects TRBV20-1 to TRBJ2-7; tentative D call: TRBD1 (7 bases). Germline V lookup: CDR1 DFQATT, CDR2 SNEGSKA (reference sequence). The CDR3 consists of 16 residues. Trimming cost V 5 bases and J 1 base, with 21 bases left between them. In nucleotides, the CDR3 is TGCAGTGCTCGACAGGGCCTCGGGACTCTTTCCTACGAGCAGTACTTC. As protein: CSARQGLGTLSYEQYF.

The V and J genes are TRBV27 and TRBJ2-1; 7 bases are a match to TRBD2. Germline V CDR1 and CDR2: MNHEY, SMNVEV (reference sequence). V lost 7 bases, J lost 3 bases, and 9 bases stayed unmatched. The CDR3 loop spans 15 amino acids. The CDR3 reads CASTLGRAGYNEQFF. CDR3 in DNA: TGTGCCAGCACCCTAGGGAGGGCGGGCTACAATGAGCAGTTCTTC.

This chain connects TRBV18 to TRBJ2-2; a weak D match, TRBD2 (5 bases). Germline-derived CDR1 and CDR2 are KGHSH and LQKENI. The CDR3 length is 18 residues. V was shortened by 3 bases and J by 0 bases, with 17 bases between the two germline ends. The CDR3 DNA is TGTGCCAGCTCACCTTATCTGATAAGCGGTTCGAACACCGGGGAGCTGTTTTTT. Translating gives CASSPYLISGSNTGELFF.

The J gene is TRBJ1-1, the V gene TRBV7-3, with 10 bases identical to TRBD1. The V gene end was trimmed by 2 bases and the J gene end by 1 base; junction bases not matched to a gene: 1. Germline V gene data show CDR1 as SGHTA and CDR2 as FQGTGA. CDR3 size: 15 residues. The CDR3 protein is CASSLGQGGNTEAFF. CDR3 in DNA: TGTGCCAGCAGCTTAGGACAGGGGGGGAACACTGAAGCTTTCTTT.

This chain links TRBV7-8 with TRBJ1-4; unclear D gene. CDR1 SGHVS and CDR2 FQNEAQ come from the germline V gene. Trimming pared 5 bases from V and 5 bases from J, leaving 9 bases between. CDR3 size: 13 residues. CDR3 amino acids: CASSGGLNEKLFF. Here the CDR3 DNA reads TGTGCCAGCAGCGGCGGCTTGAATGAAAAACTGTTTTTT.

CDR3: CASRSGMMTLRPQHF. CDR3 coding DNA: TGTGCCAGCAGATCGGGGATGATGACTCTAAGGCCCCAGCATTTT. The rearrangement uses TRBV28 and TRBJ1-5; D is ambiguous. Germline CDR1 reads MDHEN; CDR2 reads SYDVKM. CDR3 length: 15 amino acids. The V end lost 6 bases, the J end lost 9 bases, and 21 bases lay between the germline ends.

This clonotype rates as medium-sized (0.01 to 0.1%). The chain couples TRBV10-1 to TRBJ2-3; 13 bases match TRBD2. J gave up 2 bases and V 3 bases, and 5 bases lay outside the gene matches. This CDR3 has 17 residues. Germline-derived CDR1 and CDR2 are WNHNN and SYGVQD (reference sequence). The CDR3 DNA reads TGCGCCAGCAGTGACATCGGACTAGCGGGAGACACAGATACGCAGTATTTT. It encodes CASSDIGLAGDTDTQYF.

V is TRBV24-1 and J is TRBJ1-5; TRBD1 aligns across 11 bases. This CDR3 has 16 amino acids. CDR1 is KGHDR and CDR2 is SFDVKD in the germline V gene. V lost 3 bases to trimming and J lost 7 bases; unmatched junction nucleotides: 7. The CDR3 DNA follows: TGTGCCACCAGTGATCGGGACAGGGGGGGAGGACAGCCCCAGCATTTT. Translated: CATSDRDRGGGQPQHF.

This chain connects TRBV2 to TRBJ1-5, with 9 bases lining up with TRBD1. This CDR3 is 16 amino acids long. With V trimmed by 4 bases and J by 4 bases, 8 bases remained unmatched. The V gene's germline CDR1 is SNHLY and CDR2 FYNNEI. The CDR3 here is CASSGDLGQGNQPQHF. The CDR3, as DNA: TGTGCCAGCAGTGGGGACCTGGGACAGGGTAATCAGCCCCAGCATTTT.

The genes are TRBV20-1 and TRBJ2-2; D remains ambiguous. V shed 0 bases and J shed 4 bases, with 15 bases lying between them. The CDR3 runs to 16 residues. Germline CDR1 reads DFQATT; CDR2 reads SNEGSKA (reference sequence). DNA for the CDR3: TGCAGTGCTAGAGATGCCCGATCCAAGGGCACCGGGGAGCTGTTTTTT. Residues: CSARDARSKGTGELFF.